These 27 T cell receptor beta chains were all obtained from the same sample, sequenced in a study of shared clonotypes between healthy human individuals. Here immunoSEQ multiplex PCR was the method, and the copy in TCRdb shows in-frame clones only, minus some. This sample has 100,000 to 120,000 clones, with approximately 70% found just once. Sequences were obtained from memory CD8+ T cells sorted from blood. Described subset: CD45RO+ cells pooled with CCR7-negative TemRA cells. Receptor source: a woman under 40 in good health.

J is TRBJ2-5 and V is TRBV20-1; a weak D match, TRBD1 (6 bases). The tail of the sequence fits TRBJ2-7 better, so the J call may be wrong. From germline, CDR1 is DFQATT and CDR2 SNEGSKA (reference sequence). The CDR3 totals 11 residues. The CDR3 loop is CSARQVYEQYF. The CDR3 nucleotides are TGCAGTGCTCGACAGGTCTACGAGCAGTACTTC.

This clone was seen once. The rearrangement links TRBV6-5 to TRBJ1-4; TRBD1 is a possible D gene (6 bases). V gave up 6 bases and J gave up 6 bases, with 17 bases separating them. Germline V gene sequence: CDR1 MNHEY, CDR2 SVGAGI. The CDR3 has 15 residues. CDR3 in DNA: TGTGCCAGCAGGCCTTTTCCGGGGGCGGATGAAAAACTGTTTTTT. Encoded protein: CASRPFPGADEKLFF.

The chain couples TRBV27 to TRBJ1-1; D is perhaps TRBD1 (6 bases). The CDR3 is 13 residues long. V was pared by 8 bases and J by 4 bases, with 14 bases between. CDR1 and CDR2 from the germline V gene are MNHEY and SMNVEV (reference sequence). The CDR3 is CASGVGAGTEAFF. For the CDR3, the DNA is TGTGCCAGCGGGGTGGGGGCGGGCACTGAAGCTTTCTTT.

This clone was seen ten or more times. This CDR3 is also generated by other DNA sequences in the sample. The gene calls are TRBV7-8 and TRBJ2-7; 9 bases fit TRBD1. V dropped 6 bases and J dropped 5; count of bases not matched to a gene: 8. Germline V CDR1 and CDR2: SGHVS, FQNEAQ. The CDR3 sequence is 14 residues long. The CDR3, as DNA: TGTGCCAGCAGTCTCACACAGGGGGCTGACGAGCAGTACTTC. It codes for CASSLTQGADEQYF. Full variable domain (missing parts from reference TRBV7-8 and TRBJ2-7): GAGVSQSPRYKVAKRGQDVALRCDPISGHVSLFWYQQALGQGPEFLTYFQNEAQLDKSGLPSDRFFAERPEGSVSTLKIQRTQQEDSAVYLCASSLTQGADEQYFGPGTRLTVT.

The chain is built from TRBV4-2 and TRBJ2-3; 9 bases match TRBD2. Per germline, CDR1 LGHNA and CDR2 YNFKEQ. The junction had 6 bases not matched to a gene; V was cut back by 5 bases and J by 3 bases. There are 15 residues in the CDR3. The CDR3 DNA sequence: TGTGCCAGCAGCGACGGACTAGCGTCGACAGATACGCAGTATTTT. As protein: CASSDGLASTDTQYF.

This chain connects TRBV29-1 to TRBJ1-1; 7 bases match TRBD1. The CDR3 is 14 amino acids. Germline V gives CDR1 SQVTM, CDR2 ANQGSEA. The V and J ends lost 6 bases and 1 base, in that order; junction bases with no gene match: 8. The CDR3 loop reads CSVHHRGGNTEAFF. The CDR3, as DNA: TGCAGCGTCCATCACAGGGGCGGGAACACTGAAGCTTTCTTT.

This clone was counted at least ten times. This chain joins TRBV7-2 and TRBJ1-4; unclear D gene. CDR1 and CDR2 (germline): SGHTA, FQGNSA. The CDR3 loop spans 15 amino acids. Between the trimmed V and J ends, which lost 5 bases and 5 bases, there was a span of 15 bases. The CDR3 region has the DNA TGTGCCAGCAGCGACGCCCTGGGGTTGAATGAAAAACTGTTTTTT. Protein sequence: CASSDALGLNEKLFF.

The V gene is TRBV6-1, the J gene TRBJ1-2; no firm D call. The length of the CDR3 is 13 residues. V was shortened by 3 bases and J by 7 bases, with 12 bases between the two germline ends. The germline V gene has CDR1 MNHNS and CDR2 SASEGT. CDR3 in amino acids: CASSDGRHRGYTF. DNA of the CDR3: TGTGCCAGCAGTGACGGCAGGCACCGTGGCTACACCTTC.

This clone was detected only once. Written as DNA, the CDR3 is TGCGCCAGCAGCTTCCCGGGGTACTATGGCTACACCTTC. It yields the protein CASSFPGYYGYTF. V gene TRBV5-1 combines with J gene TRBJ1-2; D not certain. The CDR3 is 13 residues long. Germline V gives CDR1 SGHRS, CDR2 YFSETQ. V gave up 2 bases and J gave up 3 bases, with 8 bases separating them.

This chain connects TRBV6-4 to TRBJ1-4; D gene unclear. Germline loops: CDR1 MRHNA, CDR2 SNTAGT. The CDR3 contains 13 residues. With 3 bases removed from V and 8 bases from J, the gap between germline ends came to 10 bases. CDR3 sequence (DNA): TGTGCCAGCAGTGAACGGGCTGAGGAAAAACTGTTTTTT. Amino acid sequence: CASSERAEEKLFF.

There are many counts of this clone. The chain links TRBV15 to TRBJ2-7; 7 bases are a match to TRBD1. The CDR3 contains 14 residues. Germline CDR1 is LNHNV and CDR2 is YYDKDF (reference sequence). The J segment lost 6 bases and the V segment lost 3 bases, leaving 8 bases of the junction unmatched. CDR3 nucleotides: TGTGCCACCAGCAGGATAAACAGGGGCGGCGAGCAGTACTTC. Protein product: CATSRINRGGEQYF.

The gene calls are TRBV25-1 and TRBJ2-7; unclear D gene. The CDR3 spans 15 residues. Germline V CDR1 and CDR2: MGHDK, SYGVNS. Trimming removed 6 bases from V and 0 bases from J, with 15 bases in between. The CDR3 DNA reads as TGTGCCAGCAGCGCCACCCATGTTAGCTCCTACGAGCAGTACTTC. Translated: CASSATHVSSYEQYF.

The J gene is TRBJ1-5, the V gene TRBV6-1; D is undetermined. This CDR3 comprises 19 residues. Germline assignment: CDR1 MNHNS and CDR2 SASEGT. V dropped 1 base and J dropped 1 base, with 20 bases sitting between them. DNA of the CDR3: TGTGCCAGCAGTGAAGTTCGCCAGAGGGTACTAGAAAGCAATCAGCCCCAGCATTTT. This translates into CASSEVRQRVLESNQPQHF.

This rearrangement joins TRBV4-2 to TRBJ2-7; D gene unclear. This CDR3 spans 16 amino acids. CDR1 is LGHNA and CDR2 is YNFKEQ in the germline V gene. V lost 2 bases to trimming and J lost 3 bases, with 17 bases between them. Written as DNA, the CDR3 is TGTGCCAGCAGCCAACCGACTGGCTCAAGTGTCTACGAGCAGTACTTC. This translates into CASSQPTGSSVYEQYF.

The CDR3 DNA follows: TGCGCCAGCAGCTTAGAGGGACAGGGGCGCGAGCAGTACTTC. Translation gives CASSLEGQGREQYF. The chain recombines TRBV5-1 with TRBJ2-7, with 10 bases aligning to TRBD1. The CDR3 contains 14 residues. Germline V gives CDR1 SGHRS, CDR2 YFSETQ. V was clipped by 2 bases and J by 6 bases; unmatched bases: 5.

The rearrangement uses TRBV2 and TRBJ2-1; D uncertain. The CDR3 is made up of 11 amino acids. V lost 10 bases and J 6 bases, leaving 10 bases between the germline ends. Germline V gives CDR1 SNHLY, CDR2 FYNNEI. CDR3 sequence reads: CATKYSNEQFF. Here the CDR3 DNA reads TGTGCCACCAAATACAGCAATGAGCAGTTCTTC.

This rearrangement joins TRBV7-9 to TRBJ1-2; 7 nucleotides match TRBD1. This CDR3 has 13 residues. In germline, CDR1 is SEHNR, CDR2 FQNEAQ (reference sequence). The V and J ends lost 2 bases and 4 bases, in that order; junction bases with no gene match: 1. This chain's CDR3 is CASSLPGGYGYTF. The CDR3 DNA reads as TGTGCCAGCAGCTTACCAGGGGGCTATGGCTACACCTTC.

The CDR3 region has the DNA TGTGCCAGCTCAGGACTAGCGGGAGGGCCTTTGATGGATGAGCAGTTCTTC. It codes for CASSGLAGGPLMDEQFF. The chain joins TRBV18 to TRBJ2-1, with 15 nucleotides matching TRBD2. Trimming took 5 bases from V and 8 from J; bases not matched to a gene: 10. The CDR3 totals 17 residues. Germline V lookup: CDR1 KGHSH, CDR2 LQKENI. The whole variable domain, remainder taken from reference TRBV18 and TRBJ2-1, is NAGVMQNPRHLVRRRGQEARLRCSPMKGHSHVYWYRQLPEEGLKFMVYLQKENIIDESGMPKERFSAEFPKEGPSILRIQQVVRGDSAAYFCASSGLAGGPLMDEQFFGPGTRLTVL.

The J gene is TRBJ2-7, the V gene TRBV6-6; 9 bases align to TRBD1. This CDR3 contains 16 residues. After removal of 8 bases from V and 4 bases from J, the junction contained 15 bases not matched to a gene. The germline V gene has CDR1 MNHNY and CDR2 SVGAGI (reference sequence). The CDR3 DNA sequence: TGTGCCAGCGCCACGGATTCCGGGACAGGGAATTACGAGCAGTACTTC. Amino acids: CASATDSGTGNYEQYF.

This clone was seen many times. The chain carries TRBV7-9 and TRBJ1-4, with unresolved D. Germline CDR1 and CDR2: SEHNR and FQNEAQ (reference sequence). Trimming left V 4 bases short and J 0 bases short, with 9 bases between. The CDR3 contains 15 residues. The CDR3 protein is CASSSDYTTNEKLFF. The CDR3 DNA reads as TGTGCCAGCAGCTCTGATTACACAACTAATGAAAAACTGTTTTTT. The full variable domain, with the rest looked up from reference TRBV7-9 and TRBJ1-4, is DTGVSQNPRHKITKRGQNVTFRCDPISEHNRLYWYRQTLGQGPEFLTYFQNEAQLEKSRLLSDRFSAERPKGSFSTLEIQRTEQGDSAMYLCASSSDYTTNEKLFFGSGTQLSVL.

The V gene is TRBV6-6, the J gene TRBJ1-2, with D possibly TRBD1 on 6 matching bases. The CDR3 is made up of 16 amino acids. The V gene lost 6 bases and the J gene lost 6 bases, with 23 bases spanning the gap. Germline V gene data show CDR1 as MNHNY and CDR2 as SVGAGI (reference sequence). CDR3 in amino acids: CASSQPRGRGFDGYTF. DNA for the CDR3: TGTGCCAGCAGCCAACCGCGGGGCAGGGGATTTGATGGCTACACCTTC.

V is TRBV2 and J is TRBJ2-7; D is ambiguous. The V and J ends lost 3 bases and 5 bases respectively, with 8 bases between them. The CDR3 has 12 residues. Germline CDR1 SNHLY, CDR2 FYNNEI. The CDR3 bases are TGTGCCAGCAGTGAGTCAGGCCACGAGCAGTACTTC. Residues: CASSESGHEQYF.

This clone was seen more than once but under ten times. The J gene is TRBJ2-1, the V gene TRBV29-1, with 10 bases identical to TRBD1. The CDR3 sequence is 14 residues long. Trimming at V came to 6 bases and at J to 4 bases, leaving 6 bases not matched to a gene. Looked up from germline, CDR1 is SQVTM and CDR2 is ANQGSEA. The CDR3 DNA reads TGCAGCGTAACTCCGGGACAGGGGTACAATGAGCAGTTCTTC. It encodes CSVTPGQGYNEQFF.

CDR3 sequence: CASRRDSMMSTEAFF. CDR3 DNA sequence: TGCGCCAGCAGGCGTGACAGTATGATGTCCACTGAAGCTTTCTTT. The gene calls are TRBV4-1 and TRBJ1-1; maybe TRBD1 (5 bases). Trimming took off 6 bases at V and 4 bases at J, with 18 bases between the two ends. Germline assignment: CDR1 MGHRA and CDR2 YSYEKL. The CDR3 is 15 residues long.

The CDR3 loop is CASSYLLSVEQYF. For the CDR3, the DNA is TGTGCCAGCAGCTATTTGTTATCTGTCGAGCAGTACTTC. This chain joins TRBV11-1 and TRBJ2-5; D call uncertain. The closer fit of TRBJ2-7 to the DNA end suggests the J call may be wrong. CDR1 is SGHAT, CDR2 FQDESV, per germline (reference sequence). The CDR3 has 13 residues.

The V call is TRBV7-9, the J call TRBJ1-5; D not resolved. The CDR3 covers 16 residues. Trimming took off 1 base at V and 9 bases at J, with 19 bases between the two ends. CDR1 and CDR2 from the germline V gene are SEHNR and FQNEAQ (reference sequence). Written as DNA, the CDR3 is TGTGCCAGCAGCTTAGAAGGTGACGCCCAAAGGCGGCCCCAGCATTTT. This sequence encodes CASSLEGDAQRRPQHF.

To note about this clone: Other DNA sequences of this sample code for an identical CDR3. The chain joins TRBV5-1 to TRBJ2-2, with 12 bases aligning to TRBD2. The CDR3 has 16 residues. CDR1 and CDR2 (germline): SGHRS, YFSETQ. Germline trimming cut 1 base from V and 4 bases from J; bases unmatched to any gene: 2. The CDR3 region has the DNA TGCGCCAGCAGCTTGACACTAGCGGGAGGCACCGGGGAGCTGTTTTTT. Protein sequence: CASSLTLAGGTGELFF.